These 32 T cell receptor beta chains originate from one sample sequenced in a study of cytomegalovirus exposure and HLA in healthy donors (dated by TCRdb to about 2017). Library preparation was by the immunoSEQ multiplex PCR assay. Held by TCRdb, this immuneACCESS table contains in-frame sequences only and omits some clones. Under half of the omission traces to an unresolved V gene where checked; the cause of the rest is unknown. Counted in this sample were approximately 200,000 clones; about 81% of them appeared once. The ten largest account for less than 1.5% of the sample. The sequenced sample was PBMCs. The receptors come from a woman younger than 45 in good health and CMV-seronegative.

The chain combines TRBV25-1 with TRBJ2-1, with 12 nucleotides matching TRBD2. There are 17 residues in the CDR3. The germline CDR1 and CDR2 sequences are MGHDK and SYGVNS. V was pared by 3 bases and J by 5 bases, with 8 bases of the junction left unmatched. CDR3 in DNA: TGTGCCAGCAGTGAGGGGGGACTAGCGGGCGGCCACAATGAGCAGTTCTTC. Protein product: CASSEGGLAGGHNEQFF.

V usage is TRBV7-3 and J usage is TRBJ1-2, with a weak D call TRBD1 (6 bases). CDR1 and CDR2 (germline): SGHTA, FQGTGA. This CDR3 region has 16 residues. V was shortened by 4 bases and J by 4 bases, with 19 bases between the two germline ends. The CDR3 DNA sequence: TGTGCCAGCAGCTCCCGTCCTGGGACAAAAGGCTATGGCTACACCTTC. Protein product: CASSSRPGTKGYGYTF.

This clone was seen only a few times. This sequence joins TRBV6-1 and TRBJ2-1, with D possibly TRBD1 on 5 matching bases. V lost 8 bases to trimming and J lost 0 bases, with 11 bases between them. Germline CDR1 MNHNS, CDR2 SASEGT. The CDR3 length is 14 residues. The CDR3 here is CASLRQFSYNEQFF. The CDR3 DNA follows: TGTGCCAGCCTGAGACAGTTCTCCTACAATGAGCAGTTCTTC.

The rearrangement joins TRBV10-2 to TRBJ2-4; 9 bases are a match to TRBD1. CDR1 and CDR2 (germline): WSHSY, SAAADI. V lost 6 bases, J lost 4 bases, and 13 bases stayed unmatched. The CDR3 runs to 17 residues. Here the CDR3 DNA reads TGCGCCAGCAGACCGTCCCGGGACAGGGTACCTAAAAACATTCAGTACTTC. Its protein is CASRPSRDRVPKNIQYF.

The chain combines TRBV5-1 with TRBJ2-7; 10 bases line up with TRBD2. CDR1 SGHRS and CDR2 YFSETQ come from the germline V gene. The CDR3 length is 18 residues. V lost 4 bases, J lost 2 bases, and 15 bases stayed unmatched. CDR3 DNA: TGCGCCAGCAGCCTCGGCCTTTCGATAGCGGGAGGTACCTACGAGCAGTACTTC. It is translated as CASSLGLSIAGGTYEQYF.

The CDR3 coding sequence is TGTGCCAGCAGCTTAACGGACAGGGACTATGGCTACACCTTC. Translated, it gives CASSLTDRDYGYTF. The rearrangement uses TRBV7-9 and TRBJ1-2, with 8 bases identical to TRBD1. The CDR3 sequence is 14 residues long. Germline CDR1 is SEHNR and CDR2 is FQNEAQ (reference sequence). V shed 2 bases, J shed 3 bases, and the junction held 2 bases outside the gene matches.

V usage is TRBV5-4 and J usage is TRBJ1-2; 12 bases are a match to TRBD1. J was trimmed by 8 bases and V by 1 base; bases with no gene match: 6. Germline-derived CDR1 and CDR2 are SGHNT and YYREEE (reference sequence). This CDR3 is 15 amino acids long. CDR3 sequence: CASSLQGQGARGYTF. DNA for the CDR3: TGTGCCAGCAGCTTGCAGGGACAGGGGGCGCGGGGCTACACCTTC. The full variable domain, completed using reference TRBV5-4 and TRBJ1-2, is ETGVTQSPTHLIKTRGQQVTLRCSSQSGHNTVSWYQQALGQGPQFIFQYYREEENGRGNFPPRFSGLQFPNYSSELNVNALELDDSALYLCASSLQGQGARGYTFGSGTRLTVV.

J is TRBJ2-3 and V is TRBV15; D is perhaps TRBD2 (6 bases). The V gene's germline CDR1 is LNHNV and CDR2 YYDKDF (reference sequence). V was shortened by 4 bases and J by 1 base, with 12 bases between the two germline ends. The CDR3 runs to 15 residues. The CDR3 DNA reads as TGTGCCACCAGCAATCGGGGGTTTGGCACAGATACGCAGTATTTT. Its translation: CATSNRGFGTDTQYF.

This clone was seen a single time. This sequence joins TRBV5-1 and TRBJ2-7, with TRBD1 as a possible D gene (6 bases). The germline V and J ends were trimmed by 0 bases and 3 bases, with 16 bases remaining between them. The CDR3 covers 16 residues. Germline lookup yields CDR1 SGHRS and CDR2 YFSETQ. This CDR3 reads CASSLGGGRYIYEQYF. In DNA, the CDR3 is TGCGCCAGCAGCTTGGGAGGGGGAAGATATATCTACGAGCAGTACTTC.

As for this clone: Other DNA sequences within the sample encode an identical CDR3. The J gene is TRBJ2-1, the V gene TRBV5-1; D might be TRBD2 (5 bases). The V gene's germline CDR1 is SGHRS and CDR2 YFSETQ. Trimming stripped 1 base from V and 3 bases from J, with 5 bases between. The CDR3 runs to 13 residues. This chain's CDR3 is CASSLTSYNEQFF. For the CDR3, the DNA is TGCGCCAGCAGCTTGACTAGCTACAATGAGCAGTTCTTC.

V and J are TRBV30 and TRBJ1-6; TRBD1 aligns across 9 bases. Germline CDR1 reads GTSNPN; CDR2 reads SVGIG (reference sequence). There are 14 residues in the CDR3. V dropped 0 bases and J dropped 10; count of bases not matched to a gene: 4. This CDR3 reads CAWSVTGGRSPLHF. CDR3 sequence (DNA): TGTGCCTGGAGTGTGACAGGGGGACGATCACCCCTCCACTTT.

This clone was seen a single time. The chain couples TRBV15 to TRBJ2-1; 9 bases line up with TRBD1. This CDR3 comprises 17 residues. V trimming: 7 bases; J trimming: 8 bases; junction bases outside the gene matches: 18. CDR1 and CDR2 from the germline V gene are LNHNV and YYDKDF (reference sequence). CDR3 bases: TGTGCCACCACCTATTCACCGGGACAGGGTTGGACAGATGAGCAGTTCTTC. Amino acid sequence: CATTYSPGQGWTDEQFF.

The chain recombines TRBV6-1 with TRBJ1-4; D is possibly TRBD1 (6 bases). Germline V gene lookup returns CDR1 MNHNS and CDR2 SASEGT. This CDR3 contains 16 residues. V was trimmed by 2 bases and J by 0 bases, leaving 10 bases between them. The CDR3 is CASSERTVPTNEKLFF. As DNA, the CDR3 is TGTGCCAGCAGTGAAAGGACAGTTCCAACTAATGAAAAACTGTTTTTT.

The CDR3 is CASRFGTSGGVQETQYF. Here the CDR3 DNA reads TGCGCCAGCAGATTCGGGACTAGCGGGGGGGTCCAAGAGACCCAGTACTTC. The chain links TRBV5-1 to TRBJ2-5, with TRBD2 matching over 16 bases. The length of the CDR3 is 17 residues. The germline V gene has CDR1 SGHRS and CDR2 YFSETQ. J gave up 1 base and V 5 bases, and 5 bases lay outside the gene matches.

The CDR3: CASSIGPAGGYEQYF. The CDR3 region has the DNA TGTGCCAGTAGTATCGGCCCGGCGGGGGGCTACGAGCAGTACTTC. V is TRBV19 and J is TRBJ2-7; TRBD2 matches at 8 bases. The trim removed 3 bases at V and 3 bases at J, leaving 7 bases unmatched. The CDR3 contains 15 residues. CDR1 is LNHDA and CDR2 is SQIVND in the germline V gene (reference sequence).

The chain has TRBV1 and TRBJ2-3; TRBD2 was called by the table and not checked on the DNA. TRBV1 is noted as a pseudogene. The CDR3 is 11 residues long. CDR3 sequence reads: CTSTTGDTQYF. Written as DNA, the CDR3 is TGCACCAGTACTACGGGAGATACGCAGTATTTT.

The chain has TRBV6-5 and TRBJ2-1; D gene unclear. From germline, CDR1 is MNHEY and CDR2 SVGAGI. The V gene lost 6 bases and the J gene lost 6 bases, with 6 bases spanning the gap. The CDR3 length is 11 residues. The CDR3 DNA reads as TGTGCCAGCAGCCTTTTCAATGAGCAGTTCTTC. It translates to CASSLFNEQFF.

The genes are TRBV19 and TRBJ1-5; D is ambiguous. The CDR3 runs 14 residues. Germline CDR1 is LNHDA and CDR2 is SQIVND (reference sequence). V was pared by 6 bases and J by 0 bases, with 9 bases between. CDR3 in DNA: TGTGCCAGTAGAACCGGGTATAGCAATCAGCCCCAGCATTTT. This sequence encodes CASRTGYSNQPQHF.

The chain couples TRBV5-1 to TRBJ2-5; a possible D gene is TRBD1 (5 bases). The CDR3 extends over 13 amino acids. Trimming shortened V by 1 base and J by 3 bases, and 7 bases separated the two germline ends. CDR1 and CDR2 (germline): SGHRS, YFSETQ. CDR3 DNA: TGCGCCAGCAGCTTGTTGACAGAAGAGACCCAGTACTTC. Amino acids: CASSLLTEETQYF.

The J gene is TRBJ2-2, the V gene TRBV4-1; 7 positions agree with TRBD1. This CDR3 has 13 residues. Trimming cost V 4 bases and J 8 bases; bases outside gene matches: 4. Germline V CDR1 and CDR2: MGHRA, YSYEKL. CDR3 DNA: TGCGCCAGCAGCCCACAGGGACAGGGGGAGCTGTTTTTT. It specifies CASSPQGQGELFF.

This chain links TRBV5-6 with TRBJ1-4, with a possible D match to TRBD1 (5 bases). V was cut by 0 bases and J by 6 bases, with 12 bases left in between. The germline V gene encodes CDR1 SGHDT and CDR2 YYEEEE. CDR3 length equals 15 residues. CDR3 amino acids: CASSLVDKGDEKLFF. CDR3 nucleotide sequence: TGTGCCAGCAGCTTGGTGGACAAGGGTGATGAAAAACTGTTTTTT.

The V call is TRBV4-1, the J call TRBJ2-1; TRBD2 might be the D (5 bases). In germline, CDR1 is MGHRA, CDR2 YSYEKL. V gave up 5 bases and J gave up 9 bases, with 8 bases separating them. The CDR3 is made up of 11 amino acids. The CDR3 loop is CASSFRGEQFF. In DNA form, the CDR3 reads TGCGCCAGCAGCTTCCGGGGTGAGCAGTTCTTC.

The chain recombines TRBV2 with TRBJ2-7; 10 positions match TRBD1. CDR1 and CDR2 (germline): SNHLY, FYNNEI. J lost 5 bases, V lost 2 bases, and 6 bases had no gene match. The CDR3 has 15 residues. This CDR3 is CASSETRTGGHEQYF. The CDR3 coding sequence is TGTGCCAGCAGTGAAACAAGGACAGGGGGGCACGAGCAGTACTTC.

This clone was counted a single time. Other DNA sequences from this sample encode an identical CDR3 as well. The CDR3 DNA is TGTGCCAGCAGCTTAAGCCGCTCTGGAAACACCATATATTTT. Protein product: CASSLSRSGNTIYF. The chain is built from TRBV7-9 and TRBJ1-3; no definite D call. CDR1 is SEHNR and CDR2 is FQNEAQ in the germline V gene (reference sequence). V was pared by 2 bases and J by 0 bases, with 5 bases between. This CDR3 has 14 amino acids.

This clone was recorded once. CDR3 nucleotide sequence: TGCGCCAGCAGCTTGTTACAGGCGAGGAACACTGAAGCTTTCTTT. Amino acids: CASSLLQARNTEAFF. The gene calls are TRBV5-1 and TRBJ1-1; weak D call: TRBD1 (5 bases). The CDR3 runs to 15 residues. Trimming left V 1 base short and J 1 base short, with 11 bases between. Germline loops: CDR1 SGHRS, CDR2 YFSETQ. The full variable domain, completed using reference TRBV5-1 and TRBJ1-1, is KAGVTQTPRYLIKTRGQQVTLSCSPISGHRSVSWYQQTPGQGLQFLFEYFSETQRNKGNFPGRFSGRQFSNSRSEMNVSTLELGDSALYLCASSLLQARNTEAFFGQGTRLTVV.

The rearrangement uses TRBV19 and TRBJ1-2; TRBD1 matches at 7 bases. This CDR3 has 13 amino acids. CDR1 and CDR2 (germline): LNHDA, SQIVND (reference sequence). V was clipped by 6 bases and J by 7 bases; unmatched bases: 8. The CDR3 bases are TGTGCCAGTAGCGACAGGGCCGCGGTTGGCTACACCTTC. Its translation is CASSDRAAVGYTF.

This chain joins TRBV6-1 and TRBJ2-7, with D possibly being TRBD2 (6 bases). Germline V CDR1 and CDR2: MNHNS, SASEGT. Trimming removed 2 bases at V and 0 bases at J, with 17 bases between. The CDR3 covers 17 residues. The CDR3 DNA is TGTGCCAGCAGTGAAAGGGTGGCGGGATATAGCTCCTACGAGCAGTACTTC. Amino acids: CASSERVAGYSSYEQYF.

The CDR3 is CASSLGSQGSDYGYTF. The DNA of the CDR3 is TGTGCCAGCAGTTTAGGTTCACAGGGGAGTGACTATGGCTACACCTTC. The J gene is TRBJ1-2, the V gene TRBV28; 7 nucleotides align to TRBD1. The CDR3 loop spans 16 amino acids. The V segment lost 2 bases and the J segment 3 bases; nucleotides outside the gene matches: 9. CDR1 is MDHEN and CDR2 is SYDVKM in the germline V gene.

The V and J genes are TRBV27 and TRBJ1-2; 7 bases line up with TRBD1. The J segment lost 8 bases and the V segment lost 2 bases, leaving 8 bases of the junction unmatched. The CDR3 contains 14 residues. The germline V gene has CDR1 MNHEY and CDR2 SMNVEV (reference sequence). The CDR3 nucleotides read TGTGCCAGCAGTTTAGTAGGGGGCGGATGGGGCTACACCTTC. Translated, it gives CASSLVGGGWGYTF.

Concerning this clone itself: Within the sample, other DNA sequences also encode this same CDR3. The chain has TRBV6-5 and TRBJ1-2; 7 nucleotides line up with TRBD1. The V gene's germline CDR1 is MNHEY and CDR2 SVGAGI. This CDR3 has 13 residues. V shed 5 bases, J shed 4 bases, and the junction held 4 bases outside the gene matches. The CDR3 reads CASSLTGTYGYTF. As DNA, the CDR3 is TGTGCCAGCAGTCTGACAGGGACCTATGGCTACACCTTC.

A few counts support this clone. This sequence joins TRBV9 and TRBJ2-1; possible D gene TRBD1, 5 bases. V was pared by 2 bases and J by 8 bases, with 11 bases between. The CDR3 runs 13 residues. In germline, CDR1 is SGDLS, CDR2 YYNGEE. CDR3 nucleotide sequence: TGTGCCAGCAGCGTTGCAGGGCATGATGAGCAGTTCTTC. Amino acid sequence: CASSVAGHDEQFF.

CDR3 protein: CASSQVGTNTIYF. CDR3 DNA: TGCGCCAGCAGCCAAGTCGGGACTAACACCATATATTTT. V is TRBV4-1 and J is TRBJ1-3; D may be TRBD1 (5 bases). The V end was cut by 1 base, the J end by 7 bases, with 8 bases between. The germline gives CDR1 MGHRA, CDR2 YSYEKL. The CDR3 length is 13 residues.